These 4 T cell receptor beta chains share one sample of origin, sequenced in a study of blood T cells in healthy people across ages. With a J-beta primer mix and a sample-barcoded 5' primer, a second PCR ran 7 to 11 cycles. MiXCR, run by TCRdb on the 5' RACE reads, gives a single entry per CDR3 protein. This repertoire shows 1,500,000 or so distinct CDR3 sequences, roughly 43% found once; its top ten account for approximately 4.1%. The specimen sequenced was blood. The origin of the receptors is a woman younger than 30 in good health.

The genes are TRBV2 and TRBJ1-2, with 8 nucleotides matching TRBD1. The germline V gene has CDR1 SNHLY and CDR2 FYNNEI. With V trimmed by 6 bases and J by 4 bases, 4 bases remained unmatched. There are 13 residues in the CDR3. The CDR3 sequence: CASRAGQGYGYTF. The CDR3 DNA reads as TGTGCCAGCAGGGCAGGACAGGGCTATGGCTACACCTTC.

CDR3 sequence reads: CASSNRLQGDETQYF. As DNA, the CDR3 is TGTGCCAGCAGCAACAGGCTCCAGGGTGACGAGACCCAGTACTTC. The chain recombines TRBV7-2 with TRBJ2-5; tentative D call: TRBD1 (5 bases). The V end lost 5 bases, the J end lost 5 bases, and 18 bases lay between the germline ends. In germline, CDR1 is SGHTA, CDR2 FQGNSA. The CDR3 loop spans 15 amino acids. The complete variable domain, with remaining parts taken from reference TRBV7-2 and TRBJ2-5, reads GAGVSQSPSNKVTEKGKDVELRCDPISGHTALYWYRQSLGQGLEFLIYFQGNSAPDKSGLPSDRFSAERTGGSVSTLTIQRTQQEDSAVYLCASSNRLQGDETQYFGPGTRLLVL.

This clonotype was seen a few times. This rearrangement joins TRBV10-3 to TRBJ2-1, with TRBD2 matching 7 bases. This CDR3 region has 14 residues. V was clipped by 7 bases and J by 6 bases; unmatched bases: 9. Germline V gene data show CDR1 as ENHRY and CDR2 as SYGVKD. In DNA, the CDR3 is TGTGCCATCACGAGCGGGGCTAGTAGCAATGAGCAGTTCTTC. It encodes CAITSGASSNEQFF.

Of note for this clonotype: This may stem from a read error, because a much larger clone lies one nucleotide away. The chain combines TRBV12-3 or TRBV12-4 with TRBJ2-4; TRBD2 might be the D (6 bases). The J call is doubtful: the DNA matches TRBJ2-7 better. CDR3 length: 15 residues. CDR3 sequence reads: CASSNRGSGYYEQYF. DNA of the CDR3: TGTGCCAGCAGTAACCGGGGCAGCGGGTACTACGAGCAGTACTTC.